Listed below are T cell receptor beta chains from one sample, sequenced in a study of shared clonotypes between healthy human individuals. Here immunoSEQ multiplex PCR was the method, and the copy in TCRdb shows in-frame clones only, minus some. The profile covers 2 million to 2.5 million clones, with 93% appearing a single time and around 0.37% taken by the ten largest. The sequenced sample was naive CD4+ T cells from PBMCs. These receptors originate from a man younger than 35 in good health. Some clones in this sample may be carry-over from other donors' samples. CDR3s include the opening cysteine and the closing phenylalanine or tryptophan. The D gene is left open where the match is weak. Some rows have no size entry. The others give once, few or many, or a class for an expanded clone.

cdr3_aa cdr3_nt j_call d_call v_call clone_size
CASSFRDRGKHYEQYF TGTGCCAGCAGTTTCCGGGACAGGGGGAAACACTACGAGCAGTACTTC TRBJ2-7 TRBD1 TRBV28 once
CASSPVTINYGYTF TGTGCCAGCTCACCAGTCACGATAAACTATGGCTACACCTTC TRBJ1-2 - TRBV18 -
CASTIVEGRGGELFF TGTGCCAGTACTATCGTAGAGGGCCGAGGCGGGGAGCTGTTTTTT TRBJ2-2 - TRBV19 -
CASSPKGGYEQYF TGTGCCAGCAGTCCGAAGGGGGGCTACGAGCAGTACTTC TRBJ2-7 - TRBV27 -
CASSLVLAGQETQYF TGCGCCAGCAGCTTGGTGCTAGCGGGTCAAGAGACCCAGTACTTC TRBJ2-5 TRBD2 TRBV5-1 -
CASSPTGVETQYF TGCGCCAGCAGCCCGACAGGGGTCGAGACCCAGTACTTC TRBJ2-5 TRBD1 TRBV5-1 -
CASSTRGGQPQHF TGTGCCAGCAGCACCCGGGGGGGTCAGCCCCAGCATTTT TRBJ1-5 - TRBV7-6 -
CASSWGGVNQPQHF TGTGCCAGCAGTTGGGGTGGGGTCAATCAGCCCCAGCATTTT TRBJ1-5 - TRBV27 -
CASGSESNQPQHF TGTGCCAGCGGGTCGGAAAGCAATCAGCCCCAGCATTTT TRBJ1-5 - TRBV2 -
CASSLTGTADEKLFF TGTGCCAGCAGTCTCACCGGGACAGCCGACGAAAAACTGTTTTTT TRBJ1-4 TRBD1 TRBV6-1 -
CASSEYSMDRGKETQYF TGTGCCAGCAGTGAATATTCCATGGACAGGGGGAAAGAGACCCAGTACTTC TRBJ2-5 TRBD1 TRBV25-1 -
CASSFRNSPLHF TGTGCCAGCAGCTTCCGGAATTCACCCCTCCACTTT TRBJ1-6 - TRBV5-4 -